These T cell receptor beta chains were read from a single sample in a study of T cell responses to AZD1222 COVID-19 vaccine. Assay used: immunoSEQ multiplex PCR; TCRdb lists only in-frame clones, some missing. The sample lists 150,000 to 200,000 clones, under 95% seen once, with more than 1% in the top ten. The specimen comprised peripheral blood, sampled 28 days after the second AZD1222 dose. The source is an adult who received the AZD1222 COVID-19 vaccine. The CDR3 runs from the conserved cysteine through the conserved F or W. D genes are given only for firm matches. Expanded clones are given a class, and other clones once, few, many or no size at all.

J gene	V gene	clone size	D gene	CDR3 DNA	CDR3 protein
TRBJ1-2	TRBV10-3	-	-	TGTGCCATCAGTGAGAGTCAGGGCTATGGCTACACCTTC	CAISESQGYGYTF
TRBJ2-3	TRBV2	-	-	TGTGCCAGCAGGGCCGGGACCACCCCAGATACGCAGTATTTT	CASRAGTTPDTQYF
TRBJ1-2	TRBV11-2	-	-	TGTGCCAGCAGCTTAGAAACAGCTCTAAACTATGGCTACACCTTC	CASSLETALNYGYTF
TRBJ2-3	TRBV4-2	-	-	TGTGCCAGCAGCCAGACGCTACATCTGACAGATACGCAGTATTTT	CASSQTLHLTDTQYF
TRBJ2-7	TRBV7-9	-	-	TGTGCCAGCAGCTTAGCTCCCCAGACAGAGCAGTACTTC	CASSLAPQTEQYF
TRBJ2-6	TRBV7-9	-	TRBD1	TGTGCCAGCGCCTTCGACCAGGGGGCAGTATGGGCCAACGTCCTGACTTTC	CASAFDQGAVWANVLTF
TRBJ1-2	TRBV7-2	-	TRBD1	TGTGCCAGTACCGACAGGGGCATGAGTGGCTACACCTTC	CASTDRGMSGYTF
TRBJ2-4	TRBV2	once	TRBD2	TGTGCCAGCAGCTTCGGGACTAGCGGGGGAGAAGCCAAAAACATTCAGTACTTC	CASSFGTSGGEAKNIQYF
TRBJ1-2	TRBV7-9	once	-	TGTGCCAGCAGCTTAATGACCCTAGTCAATTATGGCTACACCTTC	CASSLMTLVNYGYTF
TRBJ1-3	TRBV19	-	-	TGTGCCAGTAGTATGACCGGGGCTGGAAACACCATATATTTT	CASSMTGAGNTIYF
TRBJ1-1	TRBV6-5	once	-	TGTGCCAGCAGTCCCAAGGGCGGTGAAGCTTTCTTT	CASSPKGGEAFF
TRBJ1-2	TRBV11-2	-	-	TGTGCCAGCAGCTTAGGAGGACAACGGGTTGGCTACACCTTC	CASSLGGQRVGYTF
TRBJ1-2	TRBV5-1	-	-	TGCGCCAGCAGCTTGGCAGGGACCCATGGCTACACCTTC	CASSLAGTHGYTF
TRBJ1-4	TRBV5-4	-	-	TGTGCCAGCAGCTTGGACAGGGAGACTAATGAAAAACTGTTTTTT	CASSLDRETNEKLFF
TRBJ1-1	TRBV3-1/TRBV3-2	-	-	TGTGCCAGCAGCCAAAGCCGGGGGACTGAAGCTTTCTTT	CASSQSRGTEAFF
TRBJ1-1	TRBV4-2	-	TRBD1	TGTGCCAGCAGCCATTTAGGGACAGAAATGAACACTGAAGCTTTCTTT	CASSHLGTEMNTEAFF
TRBJ2-7	TRBV7-3	-	-	TGTGCCAGCAGCCCTACTATAGACAGGCCCAGCTCCTACGAGCAGTACTTC	CASSPTIDRPSSYEQYF
TRBJ2-3	TRBV2	-	-	TGTGCCAGCAGTGTTATAGGAGGGGCGGGGTATTTT	CASSVIGGAGYF
TRBJ1-2	TRBV29-1	few	-	TGCAGCGTTACCGACTATGGCTACACCTTC	CSVTDYGYTF
TRBJ1-4	TRBV3-1/TRBV3-2	-	-	TGTGCCAGCAGCCAAGATCTGCAGGGAGGGGCAACTAATGAAAAACTGTTTTTT	CASSQDLQGGATNEKLFF
TRBJ2-5	TRBV19	-	TRBD1	TGTGCCAGTAGCCGACAGGGCTGGGAGACCCAGTACTTC	CASSRQGWETQYF
TRBJ1-2	TRBV7-9	-	-	TGTGCCAGCAGCCGAGGTGGCTACACCTTC	CASSRGGYTF
TRBJ1-2	TRBV11-2	-	TRBD1	TGTGCCAGCAGTTACCCGGACAGGGGAAACTATGGCTACACCTTC	CASSYPDRGNYGYTF
TRBJ2-5	TRBV4-2	-	-	TGTGCCAGCAGCCCCCTAAAGGCTAGAGAAGAGACCCAGTACTTC	CASSPLKAREETQYF
TRBJ2-3	TRBV5-1	-	TRBD2	TGCGCCAGCAGCTTGGAAGGGGGACTAGCGGATACGCAGTATTTT	CASSLEGGLADTQYF
TRBJ2-5	TRBV4-1	-	-	TGCGCCAGCAGCCAAGAAGAGTTAGGGCAAGAGACCCAGTACTTC	CASSQEELGQETQYF
TRBJ2-7	TRBV6-5	-	-	TGTGCCAGCAGTTCCCCCTACGAGCAGTACTTC	CASSSPYEQYF
TRBJ1-1	TRBV11-1	-	TRBD1	TGTGCCAGCAGCTTAATAGGACAGGGGAAGAACACTGAAGCTTTCTTT	CASSLIGQGKNTEAFF
TRBJ1-2	TRBV2	few	-	TGTGCCAGCAGTGAAGCGCGAAGCAACTATGGCTACACCTTC	CASSEARSNYGYTF
TRBJ2-3	TRBV7-8	few	-	TGTGCCAGCAGCTTACGTGTCTCAATCGGGGGTAGCACAGATACGCAGTATTTT	CASSLRVSIGGSTDTQYF
TRBJ1-2	TRBV11-2	-	-	TGTGCCAGCAGCTTGCAAGTAGGAGCTAACTATGGCTACACCTTC	CASSLQVGANYGYTF
TRBJ1-1	TRBV3-1/TRBV3-2	-	-	TGTGCCAGCACCCCAGGGGAGGTGAACACTGAAGCTTTCTTT	CASTPGEVNTEAFF
TRBJ1-1	TRBV29-1	-	TRBD1	TGCAGCGTGAGGGGACAGCTAATCACTGAAGCTTTCTTT	CSVRGQLITEAFF
TRBJ1-2	TRBV3-1/TRBV3-2	-	-	TGTGCCAGCAGCCAGGAGGGGGTTGGGGGCTACACCTTC	CASSQEGVGGYTF
TRBJ1-3	TRBV7-9	-	-	TGTGCCAGCAGCCCTGCCACTAACACCATATATTTT	CASSPATNTIYF
TRBJ2-7	TRBV7-2	-	-	TGTGCCAGCAGCTGGACCGGGACGGGAACCTACGAGCAGTACTTC	CASSWTGTGTYEQYF
TRBJ2-5	TRBV19	once	-	TGTGCCAGTAGACTTAGGGGTGAGGAGACCCAGTACTTC	CASRLRGEETQYF
TRBJ1-2	TRBV10-3	-	TRBD1	TGTGCCATCAGTCACAAAGGACAGGCTAACTATGGCTACACCTTC	CAISHKGQANYGYTF
TRBJ1-2	TRBV6-5	once	-	TGTGCCAGCTCTCGAGCCCCTAACTATGGCTACACCTTC	CASSRAPNYGYTF
TRBJ2-7	TRBV30	-	-	TGTGCCTGGAGTGACAGGGCGTACGAGCAGTACTTC	CAWSDRAYEQYF
TRBJ1-1	TRBV24-1	-	-	TGTGCCACCAGGGATTCTTGGGGCACTGAAGCTTTCTTT	CATRDSWGTEAFF
TRBJ1-2	TRBV3-1/TRBV3-2	-	-	TGTGCCAGCAGCCATCAGGGGTTAGCTAACTATGGCTACACCTTC	CASSHQGLANYGYTF
TRBJ1-2	TRBV6-5	-	TRBD1	TGTGCCAGCAGCGCCTTAGACAGGGTCTATGGCTACACCTTC	CASSALDRVYGYTF
TRBJ1-2	TRBV7-6	once	TRBD1	TGTGCCATCACCAGCGACAGGGGAGCTAACTATGGCTACACCTTC	CAITSDRGANYGYTF
TRBJ2-7	TRBV7-2	-	-	TGTGCCAGCAGCTTTGGACCGAGTGACGAGCAGTACTTC	CASSFGPSDEQYF
TRBJ1-4	TRBV27	-	-	TGTGCCAGCAGTTTGAGCCGGGTGGGAGAAAAACTGTTTTTT	CASSLSRVGEKLFF
TRBJ1-2	TRBV2	-	-	TGTGCCAGCAGTGTAGGTCGGGGTCTCTATGGCTACACCTTC	CASSVGRGLYGYTF
TRBJ1-6	TRBV5-1	-	-	TGCGCCAGCAGAGGGGACGTGTATAATTCACCCCTCCACTTT	CASRGDVYNSPLHF
TRBJ2-3	TRBV3-1/TRBV3-2	-	-	TGTGCCAGCAGGAGGGGCAGTTTTGCTAGCACAGATACGCAGTATTTT	CASRRGSFASTDTQYF
TRBJ1-1	TRBV28	-	TRBD1	TGTGCCAGCAGTCTCGGGACAGGTGAAGCTTTCTTT	CASSLGTGEAFF